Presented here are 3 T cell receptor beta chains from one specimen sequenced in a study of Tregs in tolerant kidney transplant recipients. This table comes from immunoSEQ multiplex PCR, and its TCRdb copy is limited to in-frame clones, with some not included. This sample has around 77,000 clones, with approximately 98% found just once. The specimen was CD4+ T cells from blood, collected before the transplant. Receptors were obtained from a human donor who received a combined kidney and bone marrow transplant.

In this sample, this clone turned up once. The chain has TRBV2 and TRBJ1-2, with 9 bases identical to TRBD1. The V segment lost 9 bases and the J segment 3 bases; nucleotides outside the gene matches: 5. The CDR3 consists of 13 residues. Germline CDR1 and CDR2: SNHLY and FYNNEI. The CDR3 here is CASGQGRDYGYTF. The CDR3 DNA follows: TGTGCCAGTGGACAGGGGAGAGACTATGGCTACACCTTC.

CDR3 sequence (DNA): TGCAGCGTTGGAATGATGGCGGGACAGGGGGCGCCGGACACTGAAGCTTTCTTT. Amino acids: CSVGMMAGQGAPDTEAFF. The chain carries TRBV29-1 and TRBJ1-1, with TRBD1 identical over 12 bases. This CDR3 is 18 amino acids long. The germline V gene has CDR1 SQVTM and CDR2 ANQGSEA. Trimming at V came to 4 bases and at J to 3 bases, leaving 15 bases not matched to a gene.

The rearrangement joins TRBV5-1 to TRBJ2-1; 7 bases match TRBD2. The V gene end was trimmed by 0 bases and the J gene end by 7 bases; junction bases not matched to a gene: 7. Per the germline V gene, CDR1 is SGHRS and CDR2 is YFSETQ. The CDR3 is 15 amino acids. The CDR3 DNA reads TGCGCCAGCAGCTTGGAGGCGGGAGTGGGGAATGAGCAGTTCTTC. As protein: CASSLEAGVGNEQFF.